Below, one T cell receptor (beta chain) is given with its context. Its antigen remains unknown. V was pared by 0 bases and J by 5 bases, with 2 bases between. CDR3 size: 12 residues. The germline gives CDR1 SGHRS, CDR2 YFSETQ. This entry comes from a study of T cell responses to AZD1222 COVID-19 vaccine. Study results and caveats: Once two AZD1222 doses were given, Spike-specific TCR breadth and depth went up. Seropositive status at baseline applied to only six AZD1222 recipients. Clonal diversity was possibly underestimated; the donors were predominantly white British and more often female.

Profiling relied on immunoSEQ multiplex PCR, and the TCRdb table lists in-frame clones only, not all of them. The top ten hold around 19% of the sample, which has about 99,000 clones, about nine tenths seen once. The TCR comes from an adult in good health. Material: peripheral blood, obtained on day 0 of AZD1222 vaccination. This chain links TRBV5-1 with TRBJ2-2; D uncertain. The CDR3 region is CASSLETGELFF. DNA for the CDR3: TGCGCCAGCAGCTTGGAGACCGGGGAGCTGTTTTTT.